The rows below give T cell receptor beta chains drawn from one sample of a study of blood T cell repertoires in COVID-19. Only in-frame clones appear in the TCRdb table, and some are missing; sequencing was by immunoSEQ multiplex PCR. The table includes 200,000 to 250,000 clones, about nine tenths detected once. The source material was peripheral blood. Every receptor here comes from a woman between 55 and 75 years old with acute or convalescent COVID-19. Both conserved end residues are part of each CDR3. Fields, in order: clone size, J gene, V gene, D gene, CDR3 protein, CDR3 DNA. The D gene is left open where the match is weak. Clone size is given for some rows only: seen once, a few or many times, or a class if the clone is expanded.

clone_size: -
j_call: TRBJ1-1
v_call: TRBV5-1
d_call: TRBD1
cdr3_aa: CASSLVAGTVEAFF
cdr3_nt: TGCGCCAGCAGCTTGGTGGCGGGGACAGTTGAAGCTTTCTTT

clone_size: -
j_call: TRBJ1-2
v_call: TRBV5-6
d_call: -
cdr3_aa: CASSLGQGSGYTF
cdr3_nt: TGTGCCAGCAGCTTGGGCCAGGGAAGTGGCTACACCTTC

clone_size: -
j_call: TRBJ2-1
v_call: TRBV30
d_call: TRBD2
cdr3_aa: CAWAGGSGNEQFF
cdr3_nt: TGTGCCTGGGCGGGAGGTTCGGGGAATGAGCAGTTCTTC

clone_size: -
j_call: TRBJ2-1
v_call: TRBV19
d_call: -
cdr3_aa: CASSPAVNEQFF
cdr3_nt: TGTGCCAGTAGTCCCGCAGTAAATGAGCAGTTCTTC

clone_size: -
j_call: TRBJ1-5
v_call: TRBV19
d_call: TRBD1
cdr3_aa: CASSTGQGAGQPQHF
cdr3_nt: TGTGCCAGTAGTACGGGACAGGGGGCGGGACAGCCCCAGCATTTT

clone_size: -
j_call: TRBJ2-7
v_call: TRBV25-1
d_call: -
cdr3_aa: CASGGGGYEQYF
cdr3_nt: TGTGCCAGCGGAGGGGGAGGGTACGAGCAGTACTTC

clone_size: -
j_call: TRBJ1-5
v_call: TRBV18
d_call: TRBD1
cdr3_aa: CASSLDREQPQHF
cdr3_nt: TGTGCCAGCTCACTGGACAGGGAGCAGCCCCAGCATTTT

clone_size: -
j_call: TRBJ1-2
v_call: TRBV6-5
d_call: TRBD1
cdr3_aa: CASKERTGTNYGYTF
cdr3_nt: TGTGCCAGCAAGGAAAGGACAGGGACTAACTATGGCTACACCTTC

clone_size: -
j_call: TRBJ2-3
v_call: TRBV7-9
d_call: TRBD1
cdr3_aa: CASSFPIGGAEDTQYF
cdr3_nt: TGTGCCAGCAGTTTCCCCATAGGGGGCGCCGAAGATACGCAGTATTTT

clone_size: -
j_call: TRBJ2-5
v_call: TRBV5-4
d_call: -
cdr3_aa: CASSLPGSRETQYF
cdr3_nt: TGTGCCAGCAGCTTGCCTGGGAGTAGGGAGACCCAGTACTTC

clone_size: -
j_call: TRBJ1-2
v_call: TRBV5-1
d_call: -
cdr3_aa: CASSLGRENYGYTF
cdr3_nt: TGCGCCAGCAGCTTGGGCAGGGAAAACTATGGCTACACCTTC

clone_size: -
j_call: TRBJ1-5
v_call: TRBV5-6
d_call: -
cdr3_aa: CASSLAGSGRNQPQHF
cdr3_nt: TGTGCCAGCAGCTTGGCGGGCAGCGGACGCAATCAGCCCCAGCATTTT

clone_size: -
j_call: TRBJ1-5
v_call: TRBV18
d_call: TRBD1
cdr3_aa: CASEDRASNQPQHF
cdr3_nt: TGTGCCAGCGAGGACAGGGCTAGCAATCAGCCCCAGCATTTT

clone_size: once
j_call: TRBJ2-1
v_call: TRBV7-6
d_call: -
cdr3_aa: CASSPGYNEQFF
cdr3_nt: TGTGCCAGCAGTCCAGGGTACAATGAGCAGTTCTTC

clone_size: -
j_call: TRBJ1-1
v_call: TRBV10-3
d_call: -
cdr3_aa: CAIRGVYTEAFF
cdr3_nt: TGTGCCATCAGAGGGGTTTACACTGAAGCTTTCTTT

clone_size: -
j_call: TRBJ2-2
v_call: TRBV5-5
d_call: -
cdr3_aa: CASNWRANGELFF
cdr3_nt: TGTGCCAGCAACTGGAGGGCTAACGGGGAGCTGTTTTTT

clone_size: -
j_call: TRBJ2-5
v_call: TRBV7-7
d_call: -
cdr3_aa: CASSLRGGLQETQYF
cdr3_nt: TGTGCCAGCAGCTTAAGGGGGGGCCTACAAGAGACCCAGTACTTC

clone_size: few
j_call: TRBJ1-5
v_call: TRBV9
d_call: -
cdr3_aa: CASSVAERQPQHF
cdr3_nt: TGTGCCAGCAGCGTTGCGGAGCGTCAGCCCCAGCATTTT

clone_size: once
j_call: TRBJ2-1
v_call: TRBV6-2/TRBV6-3
d_call: TRBD2
cdr3_aa: CASSKIAGGYNEQFF
cdr3_nt: TGTGCCAGCAGTAAAATAGCGGGAGGGTACAATGAGCAGTTCTTC

clone_size: -
j_call: TRBJ1-4
v_call: TRBV5-1
d_call: TRBD1
cdr3_aa: CASSGDSKNNEKLFF
cdr3_nt: TGCGCCAGCAGCGGGGACAGTAAGAATAATGAAAAACTGTTTTTT

clone_size: -
j_call: TRBJ1-2
v_call: TRBV28
d_call: -
cdr3_aa: CASSLGTKGYTF
cdr3_nt: TGTGCCAGCAGTTTAGGGACAAAGGGCTACACCTTC

clone_size: -
j_call: TRBJ2-3
v_call: TRBV6-2/TRBV6-3
d_call: TRBD2
cdr3_aa: CASSPLGGRDTQYF
cdr3_nt: TGTGCCAGCAGCCCCCTAGGCGGGAGAGATACGCAGTATTTT

clone_size: -
j_call: TRBJ1-6
v_call: TRBV6-5
d_call: -
cdr3_aa: CASNDLSSYNSPLHF
cdr3_nt: TGTGCCAGCAACGACTTGAGCTCCTATAATTCACCCCTCCACTTT

clone_size: -
j_call: TRBJ1-3
v_call: TRBV5-5
d_call: -
cdr3_aa: CASSPGGAENTIYF
cdr3_nt: TGTGCCAGCAGCCCCGGGGGGGCAGAAAACACCATATATTTT

clone_size: -
j_call: TRBJ1-5
v_call: TRBV28
d_call: -
cdr3_aa: CASRLTPVQPQHF
cdr3_nt: TGTGCCAGCAGGCTCACACCTGTCCAGCCCCAGCATTTT

clone_size: -
j_call: TRBJ2-5
v_call: TRBV7-8
d_call: -
cdr3_aa: CASSLTWTVRATIETQYF
cdr3_nt: TGTGCCAGCAGCTTAACTTGGACCGTGAGGGCAACAATAGAGACCCAGTACTTC

clone_size: -
j_call: TRBJ2-7
v_call: TRBV3-1/TRBV3-2
d_call: -
cdr3_aa: CASSLQDSPTYEQYF
cdr3_nt: TGTGCCAGCAGCCTCCAGGACAGCCCAACCTACGAGCAGTACTTC

clone_size: -
j_call: TRBJ2-3
v_call: TRBV18
d_call: TRBD2
cdr3_aa: CASSPRVAGERDTQYF
cdr3_nt: TGTGCCAGCTCACCACGGGTAGCGGGGGAACGTGATACGCAGTATTTT

clone_size: -
j_call: TRBJ1-4
v_call: TRBV18
d_call: -
cdr3_aa: CASSPGTPNEKLFF
cdr3_nt: TGTGCCAGCTCACCCGGGACACCTAATGAAAAACTGTTTTTT

clone_size: -
j_call: TRBJ2-3
v_call: TRBV5-6
d_call: TRBD2
cdr3_aa: CASSWSSGASTDTQYF
cdr3_nt: TGTGCCAGCAGCTGGTCTAGCGGGGCTAGCACAGATACGCAGTATTTT

clone_size: -
j_call: TRBJ1-5
v_call: TRBV28
d_call: -
cdr3_aa: CASSPFSTYSNQPQHF
cdr3_nt: TGTGCCAGCAGCCCCTTTTCGACTTATAGCAATCAGCCCCAGCATTTT

clone_size: -
j_call: TRBJ2-5
v_call: TRBV4-3
d_call: TRBD2
cdr3_aa: CASSQDLARGGRVETQYF
cdr3_nt: TGCGCCAGCAGCCAAGATCTGGCAAGGGGCGGGAGGGTGGAGACCCAGTACTTC

clone_size: -
j_call: TRBJ1-1
v_call: TRBV20-1
d_call: -
cdr3_aa: CSASNGDMAEAFF
cdr3_nt: TGCAGTGCTAGTAACGGGGATATGGCTGAAGCTTTCTTT

clone_size: -
j_call: TRBJ1-1
v_call: TRBV19
d_call: -
cdr3_aa: CASSEQDSNTEAFF
cdr3_nt: TGTGCCAGTTCAGAACAGGACAGCAACACTGAAGCTTTCTTT

clone_size: -
j_call: TRBJ2-7
v_call: TRBV11-2
d_call: -
cdr3_aa: CASSLAQGASYEQYF
cdr3_nt: TGTGCCAGCAGCTTAGCACAGGGAGCCTCCTACGAGCAGTACTTC

clone_size: -
j_call: TRBJ1-5
v_call: TRBV19
d_call: TRBD1
cdr3_aa: CASRPQGPRSNQPQHF
cdr3_nt: TGTGCCAGTAGACCACAGGGGCCTAGGAGCAATCAGCCCCAGCATTTT

clone_size: -
j_call: TRBJ2-2
v_call: TRBV18
d_call: -
cdr3_aa: CASSPQEGATGELFF
cdr3_nt: TGTGCCAGCTCACCTCAGGAGGGGGCCACCGGGGAGCTGTTTTTT

clone_size: -
j_call: TRBJ2-1
v_call: TRBV7-3
d_call: TRBD1
cdr3_aa: CASSLRQGAGYEQFF
cdr3_nt: TGTGCCAGCAGCTTAAGGCAGGGGGCTGGGTATGAGCAGTTCTTC

clone_size: -
j_call: TRBJ1-5
v_call: TRBV6-1
d_call: -
cdr3_aa: CASSETDSNQPQHF
cdr3_nt: TGTGCCAGCAGTGAGACAGATAGCAATCAGCCCCAGCATTTT

clone_size: -
j_call: TRBJ1-3
v_call: TRBV19
d_call: TRBD1
cdr3_aa: CASSPGTGGNGNTIYF
cdr3_nt: TGTGCCAGTAGTCCCGGGACAGGGGGCAATGGAAACACCATATATTTT

clone_size: once
j_call: TRBJ2-7
v_call: TRBV5-4
d_call: -
cdr3_aa: CASSLGQKRGYEQYF
cdr3_nt: TGTGCCAGCAGCTTGGGCCAAAAAAGGGGCTACGAGCAGTACTTC

clone_size: -
j_call: TRBJ2-7
v_call: TRBV2
d_call: TRBD2
cdr3_aa: CASSTRGRVSGSHEQYF
cdr3_nt: TGTGCCAGCAGTACGCGAGGACGTGTTAGCGGGAGTCACGAGCAGTACTTC